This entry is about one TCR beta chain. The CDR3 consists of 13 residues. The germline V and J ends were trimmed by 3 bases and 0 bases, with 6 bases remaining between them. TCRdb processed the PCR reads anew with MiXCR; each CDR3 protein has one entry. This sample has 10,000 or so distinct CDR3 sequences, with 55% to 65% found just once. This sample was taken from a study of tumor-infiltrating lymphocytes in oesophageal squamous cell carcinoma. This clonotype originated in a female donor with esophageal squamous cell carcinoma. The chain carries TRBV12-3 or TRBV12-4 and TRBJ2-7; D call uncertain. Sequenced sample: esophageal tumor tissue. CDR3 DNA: TGTGCCAGCAGTTTTCGAACCTCCTACGAGCAGTACTTC. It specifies CASSFRTSYEQYF.